The text below deals with one TCR beta chain. The count of this clone is one. The specificity of this receptor is unknown. The input lacks base qualities; no much larger clone sits a single base away. Other nucleotide sequences from this sample produce the same CDR3. The immunoSEQ Assay, a bias-controlled multiplex PCR, was used to amplify TCRbeta CDR3 regions from genomic DNA. In the authors' own workflow: The number of nucleated cells in each sample was estimated by amplification of reference gene primers within the assay. To quantify the absolute abundance of each unique TCRbeta CDR3 rearrangement, sequence reads were collapsed and filtered. For each sample, productive Simpson clonality was calculated by taking the square root of Simpson's diversity index across productive rearrangements. Sourced from immuneACCESS, this table was stored by TCRdb with only in-frame sequences that have V and J called. A share of the clones is absent; for the studies checked, an unresolved V gene accounts for under half, and the remainder has no known explanation. Clonal size and the V and J genes are those of that table, whereas D and trimming came from the DNA. In this sample the table shows about 260,000 clones, 87% of which occur a single time. The biggest ten clones account for about 1.6% of the sample.

The sample belongs to a study of blood T cell repertoires in COVID-19 (dated by TCRdb to 2018 to 2020). In terms of the full investigation: Samples from collaborators originated in the United States, Italy and Spain and spanned both the acute and convalescent phases of COVID-19. The prospective study material was composed of cDNA or gDNA derived from T cells, B-cell-depleted T cells, or PBMCs. The dataset comprised deeply sampled blood TCRbeta repertoires from subjects exposed to, actively infected with, or recovered from COVID-19. The repertoires were released in a freely available public database meant as a resource for research on the immune response to SARS-CoV-2. The samples were drawn from the first 160 participants of the ongoing ImmuneRACE study and from some 1,300 subjects provided by 6 global collaborators. Nearly every sample came with metadata listing a de-identified subject ID, COVID-19 status, age in years and sex. Where available, HLA class I and class II types were taken from metadata supplied by the sample provider and were not determined by assay-based typing.

The germline V gene sets CDR1 to SGHTA and CDR2 to FQGNSA. The CDR3 goes from the cysteine to the phenylalanine over 15 residues. Just the 45-base CDR3 DNA is kept, in frame starting at base 1. Germline trimming amounts to 5 bases on V and 1 base on J, with 4 as the count of junction bases outside the gene matches. Another Seattle source contributed samples from volunteer blood donors who had recovered from COVID-19. The collaborating institutions used their own protocols to collect whole blood in K2EDTA tubes. For TCRbeta analysis, collaborator samples were shipped as frozen whole blood, as isolated PBMCs, or as DNA extracted from either sample type. General conclusions and limits of the study: How much clinical and demographic metadata was included differed by source and by participant, and the metadata was provided uncurated.

The receptor comes from a woman aged 40 to 50 who had recovered from COVID-19. This receptor chain uses TRBV7-2 and TRBJ1-5, with 8 middle bases fitting TRBD1. Sequencing input: peripheral blood. The DNA sequence is TGTGCCAGCAGCCCACGGACAGGGAGCAATCAGCCCCAGCATTTT. The translation is CASSPRTGSNQPQHF.